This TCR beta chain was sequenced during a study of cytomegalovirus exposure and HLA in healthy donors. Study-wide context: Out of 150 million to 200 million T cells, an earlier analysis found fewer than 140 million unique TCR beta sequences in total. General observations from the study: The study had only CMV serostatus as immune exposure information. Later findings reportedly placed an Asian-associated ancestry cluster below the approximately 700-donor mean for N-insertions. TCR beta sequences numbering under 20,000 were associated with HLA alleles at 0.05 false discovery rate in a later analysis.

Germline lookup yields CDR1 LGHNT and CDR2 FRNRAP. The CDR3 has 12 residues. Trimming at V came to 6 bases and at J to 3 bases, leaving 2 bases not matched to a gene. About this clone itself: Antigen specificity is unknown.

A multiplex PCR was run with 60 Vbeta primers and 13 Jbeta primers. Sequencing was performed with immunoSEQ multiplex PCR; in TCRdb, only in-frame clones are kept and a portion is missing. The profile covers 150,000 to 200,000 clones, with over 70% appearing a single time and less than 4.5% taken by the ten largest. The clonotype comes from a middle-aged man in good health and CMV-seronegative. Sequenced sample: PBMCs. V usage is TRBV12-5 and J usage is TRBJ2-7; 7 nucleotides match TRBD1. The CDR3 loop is CASGGDSYEQYF. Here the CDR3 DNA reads TGTGCTAGTGGGGGGGACAGCTACGAGCAGTACTTC.